The clone carrying this T cell receptor (beta chain) was seen at least ten times. The data originate from a study of blood T cells in healthy people across ages. PBMCs were isolated at a quantity of at least 6.5 million per sample. The second PCR ran about 6 to 11 cycles with a sample-barcoded 5' primer and J-beta primers. TCRdb used MiXCR to reprocess the 5' RACE reads, holding one entry per CDR3 protein. The data hold more than 800,000 distinct CDR3 sequences, with 29% observed a single time. Trimming pared 1 base from V and 2 bases from J, leaving 10 bases between. Germline V gives CDR1 DFQATT, CDR2 SNEGSKA (reference sequence). The CDR3 is 14 residues long.

The sequence was obtained from a woman over 75 in good health. The V gene is TRBV20-1, the J gene TRBJ2-3, with D possibly matching TRBD1 (5 bases). The sequencing sample was made of blood. CDR3 sequence: CSARATGFTDTQYF. CDR3 nucleotides: TGCAGTGCTAGAGCAACAGGTTTCACAGATACGCAGTATTTT.